A selection of T cell receptor beta chains follows, all from one sample in a study of cytotoxic CD8 clonotypes in ibrutinib-treated CLL. TCRdb's table, derived via immunoSEQ multiplex PCR, lists solely in-frame clones and lacks some. The data hold around 160,000 clones, with roughly 84% observed a single time. Source: PBMCs, taken at disease progression, from a patient treated with ibrutinib. The receptor set was obtained from a human donor with chronic lymphocytic leukemia. The CDR3 runs from the conserved cysteine through the conserved F or W. D genes are given only for firm matches. Part of the rows lack a size; the others show once, few, many or a class for expanded clones.

TRBJ2-1,TRBD2,TRBV7-3,.,CASSLIGSGRAYEQFF,TGTGCCAGCAGCTTAATCGGGAGCGGGAGGGCCTATGAGCAGTTCTTC
TRBJ2-3,.,TRBV11-3,.,CASSLGPGPTDTQYF,TGTGCCAGCAGCTTAGGCCCAGGCCCCACAGATACGCAGTATTTT
TRBJ2-1,.,TRBV6-5,.,CASGNSYNEQFF,TGTGCCAGTGGGAACTCCTACAATGAGCAGTTCTTC
TRBJ2-7,TRBD2,TRBV27,.,CASSPGLAGVGEQYF,TGTGCCAGCAGTCCCGGACTAGCGGGAGTTGGGGAGCAGTACTTC
TRBJ2-5,TRBD1,TRBV5-1,.,CASSLTGVVGTQYF,TGCGCCAGCAGCCTGACAGGGGTTGTGGGGACCCAGTACTTC
TRBJ1-1,TRBD1,TRBV5-1,.,CASSPGTGGRNTEAFF,TGCGCCAGCAGCCCGGGGACAGGGGGCCGAAACACTGAAGCTTTCTTT
TRBJ2-1,.,TRBV28,.,CASSLSYNEQFF,TGTGCCAGCAGTTTATCTTACAATGAGCAGTTCTTC
TRBJ2-5,.,TRBV9,.,CASSVRGGRETQYF,TGTGCCAGCAGCGTTAGGGGGGGACGCGAGACCCAGTACTTC
TRBJ2-1,TRBD1,TRBV19,.,CASRLTTGTVQFF,TGTGCCAGTAGGCTTACCACCGGGACAGTTCAGTTCTTC
TRBJ2-5,TRBD2,TRBV6-5,.,CASSHGGGPKETQYF,TGTGCCAGCAGCCACGGGGGGGGCCCCAAAGAGACCCAGTACTTC
TRBJ1-2,.,TRBV5-5,.,CASTLGTEGYTF,TGTGCCAGCACCCTTGGAACTGAGGGCTACACCTTC
TRBJ2-7,.,TRBV13,.,CASSLDVSYEQYF,TGTGCCAGCAGCTTAGATGTCTCCTACGAGCAGTACTTC
TRBJ2-2,.,TRBV7-6,.,CASSSQGTNTGELFF,TGTGCCAGCAGCTCTCAGGGTACGAACACCGGGGAGCTGTTTTTT
TRBJ1-2,.,TRBV29-1,.,CSVDPPGRGLDGYTF,TGCAGCGTTGATCCTCCGGGCAGGGGCTTGGATGGCTACACCTTC
TRBJ2-2,TRBD2,TRBV15,.,CATSRWTSGKGETGELFF,TGTGCCACCAGCAGGTGGACTAGCGGGAAAGGGGAGACCGGGGAGCTGTTTTTT
TRBJ2-3,.,TRBV29-1,.,CSVRTVLTDTQYF,TGCAGCGTTCGGACAGTACTCACAGATACGCAGTATTTT
TRBJ2-1,.,TRBV7-2,.,CASSLELAEYNEQFF,TGTGCCAGCAGCTTAGAACTGGCGGAGTACAATGAGCAGTTCTTC
TRBJ2-3,TRBD2,TRBV19,few,CASTATSGRDLDTQYF,TGTGCCAGTACCGCGACTAGCGGGAGAGATTTAGATACGCAGTATTTT
TRBJ1-1,.,TRBV9,.,CASSGQGVGTEAFF,TGTGCCAGCAGCGGTCAGGGTGTAGGCACTGAAGCTTTCTTT
TRBJ2-3,TRBD2,TRBV7-2,.,CASSLPRAGGGDTQYF,TGTGCCAGCAGCCTCCCCCGAGCGGGAGGAGGAGATACGCAGTATTTT
TRBJ1-6,.,TRBV9,few,CASSATGNSPLHF,TGTGCCAGCAGCGCGACGGGGAATTCACCCCTCCACTTT
TRBJ2-7,TRBD2,TRBV29-1,.,CSVLAGSSYEQYF,TGCAGCGTTCTAGCGGGGAGCTCCTACGAGCAGTACTTC
TRBJ2-1,.,TRBV29-1,.,CSVDAGVTNNEQFF,TGCAGCGTTGACGCAGGGGTCACGAACAATGAGCAGTTCTTC
TRBJ1-2,.,TRBV28,few,CASSWRPDGYTF,TGTGCCAGCAGTTGGAGACCCGATGGCTACACCTTC
TRBJ2-7,TRBD1,TRBV5-1,.,CASSPGQGFHEQYF,TGCGCCAGCAGCCCGGGACAGGGATTCCACGAGCAGTACTTC
TRBJ2-1,TRBD2,TRBV27,.,CASCKPGLAGVANEQFF,TGTGCCAGCTGTAAGCCGGGACTAGCGGGAGTCGCGAATGAGCAGTTCTTC
TRBJ2-3,.,TRBV30,.,CAWSLGARTDTQYF,TGTGCCTGGAGTCTAGGAGCGAGAACAGATACGCAGTATTTT
TRBJ2-1,TRBD2,TRBV7-6,.,CASNTPGLADNEQFF,TGTGCCAGCAACACCCCGGGACTAGCGGATAATGAGCAGTTCTTC
TRBJ1-1,.,TRBV18,.,CASSPNTGNTEAFF,TGTGCCAGCTCACCAAACACAGGGAACACTGAAGCTTTCTTT
TRBJ2-1,TRBD1,TRBV4-3,.,CASSQVGQVFDEQFF,TGCGCCAGCAGCCAAGTTGGACAGGTCTTCGATGAGCAGTTCTTC
TRBJ2-1,.,TRBV19,.,CATGETQGLGQFF,TGTGCCACCGGAGAAACCCAGGGTTTGGGGCAGTTCTTC
TRBJ2-7,.,TRBV28,.,CASSPRTAGAYEQYF,TGTGCCAGCAGCCCGAGGACCGCTGGGGCCTACGAGCAGTACTTC
TRBJ2-7,TRBD1,TRBV18,.,CASSPVTGGFNEQYF,TGTGCCAGCTCACCAGTGACAGGGGGCTTTAACGAGCAGTACTTC
TRBJ2-5,.,TRBV9,.,CASSVEALQETQYF,TGTGCCAGCAGCGTAGAGGCACTACAAGAGACCCAGTACTTC
TRBJ2-7,TRBD1,TRBV28,few,CASSTLRGPYEQYF,TGTGCCAGTTCGACGTTGAGGGGGCCCTACGAGCAGTACTTC
TRBJ2-2,.,TRBV18,.,CASSLQRRGPNTGELFF,TGTGCCAGCTCACTCCAACGGAGGGGACCGAACACCGGGGAGCTGTTTTTT
TRBJ1-1,.,TRBV4-1,once,CASSQVQVLNTEAFF,TGCGCCAGCAGCCAAGTGCAGGTACTGAACACTGAAGCTTTCTTT
TRBJ2-5,TRBD2,TRBV25-1,.,CASSDYLAGGQETQYF,TGTGCCAGCAGTGATTATCTAGCGGGGGGCCAAGAGACCCAGTACTTC
TRBJ2-7,.,TRBV11-1,.,CASSLGPSLQQDEQYF,TGTGCCAGCAGCTTAGGACCATCACTTCAACAGGACGAGCAGTACTTC
TRBJ2-2,.,TRBV11-3,.,CASSGWSRDKASGELFF,TGTGCCAGCAGCGGATGGAGTCGGGACAAGGCCTCGGGGGAGCTGTTTTTT
TRBJ2-1,.,TRBV19,.,CASSINGVIDEQFF,TGTGCCAGTAGTATTAACGGCGTCATCGATGAGCAGTTCTTC
TRBJ2-1,TRBD2,TRBV11-1,.,CASRGASGRTSYNEQFF,TGTGCCAGCAGGGGGGCTAGCGGGAGGACTTCCTACAATGAGCAGTTCTTC
TRBJ2-1,TRBD1,TRBV11-3,once,CASSLDPTGVNEQFF,TGTGCCAGCAGCTTAGATCCTACAGGGGTCAATGAGCAGTTCTTC
TRBJ1-2,TRBD1,TRBV28,few,CASSLLGQSSYGYTF,TGTGCCAGCAGTTTACTGGGACAGTCCTCCTATGGCTACACCTTC
TRBJ1-2,.,TRBV30,once,CAWSTELDGGYTF,TGTGCCTGGAGCACGGAGTTGGATGGTGGCTACACCTTC